The subject of this entry is one TCR beta chain. Its antigen remains unknown. This entry comes from a study of T cell responses to AZD1222 COVID-19 vaccine. Study-level background: Recipients boosted at about 4 weeks or about 12 weeks are pooled.

This CDR3 comprises 13 residues. V was shortened by 3 bases and J by 9 bases, with 12 bases between the two germline ends. CDR1 and CDR2 (germline): MDHEN, SYDVKM. The assay was immunoSEQ multiplex PCR, and TCRdb's table has in-frame clones only and misses some. The sample lists 150,000 to 200,000 clones; roughly 90% were seen once. Study observations and caveats: Spike-specific TCR breadth and depth went up after people got two AZD1222 doses. No day 14 peak samples; only post-peak repertoires were characterized. Nearly half of unique spike-specific TCRs reportedly avoided B.1.351 and B.1.1.7 mutated regions.

Sequences were derived from peripheral blood, sampled on day 0 of AZD1222 vaccination. The TCR was taken from an adult in good health. This chain joins TRBV28 and TRBJ1-5, with D perhaps matching TRBD1 (5 bases). DNA of the CDR3: TGTGCCAGCAGTTTCGAGGGGCCTCGGCCCCAGCATTTT. Its protein product is CASSFEGPRPQHF.